A selection of T cell receptor beta chains follows, all from one sample in a study of blood T cell repertoires in COVID-19. Only in-frame clones appear in the TCRdb table, and some are missing; sequencing was by immunoSEQ multiplex PCR. The table lists approximately 190,000 clones, 82% of them singletons. Input material: peripheral blood. These receptors came from a woman aged 55-70 years with COVID-19, enrolled during active disease. CDR3s include the opening cysteine and the closing phenylalanine or tryptophan. The D gene is left open where the match is weak. A clone size is listed for some rows: how often the clone was seen (once, few, many), or a class if it is expanded.

TRBD2,TRBV27,-,TRBJ2-3,TGTGCCAGCAGCTCCCGACTAGCGGACTCCACAGATACGCAGTATTTT,CASSSRLADSTDTQYF
TRBD1,TRBV28,-,TRBJ1-1,TGTGCCAGCAGTGCACAGGGGCTCTTGGACACTGAAGCTTTCTTT,CASSAQGLLDTEAFF
TRBD1,TRBV7-9,-,TRBJ2-1,TGTGCCAGCAGCTTAGACGGGACAGGGCTTCGGGAGCAGTTCTTC,CASSLDGTGLREQFF
-,TRBV5-4,few,TRBJ2-2,TGTGCCAGCAGCTTGGGACAGGTGAACACCGGGGAGCTGTTTTTT,CASSLGQVNTGELFF
-,TRBV5-6,-,TRBJ1-1,TGTGCCAGCAGTCTTCAGGGACTAGGGTTGGCTTTCTTT,CASSLQGLGLAFF
TRBD2,TRBV3-1/TRBV3-2,-,TRBJ2-1,TGTGCCAGCAGCCTTCCTCTAGCGGGAGACTACAATGAGCAGTTCTTC,CASSLPLAGDYNEQFF
TRBD1,TRBV5-1,-,TRBJ1-1,TGCGCCAGCAGCCCCGGAGGGGGCGAGGGTGAAGCTTTCTTT,CASSPGGGEGEAFF
-,TRBV18,-,TRBJ2-5,TGTGCCAGCTCACCATGGGGGGTCCAAGAGACCCAGTACTTC,CASSPWGVQETQYF
-,TRBV5-1,once,TRBJ1-3,TGCGCCAGCAGCATGGGAGGTGGAAACACCATATATTTT,CASSMGGGNTIYF
-,TRBV30,-,TRBJ1-2,TGTGCCTGGAGTAACGTGGCCTTCGGCTACACCTTC,CAWSNVAFGYTF
TRBD2,TRBV7-3,-,TRBJ2-1,TGTGCCAGCAGCTTTAGCGGGAGTCCAAATGAGCAGTTCTTC,CASSFSGSPNEQFF
TRBD1,TRBV5-1,-,TRBJ1-3,TGCGCCAGCAGCCATCTTGCCCTAGGGACAGGGGGCTTGGGAAACACCATATATTTT,CASSHLALGTGGLGNTIYF
TRBD1,TRBV5-1,-,TRBJ1-2,TGCGCCAGCAGCCCCCAGACAGGGGGCATCGGAGATGGCTACACCTTC,CASSPQTGGIGDGYTF
-,TRBV21-1,few,TRBJ1-2,TGTGCCAGCACCCTGGGACAGGCCGTCTATGGCTACACCTTC,CASTLGQAVYGYTF
-,TRBV6-5,-,TRBJ1-1,TGTGCCAGCAGTTACTCCGGACACTTGAACACTGAAGCTTTCTTT,CASSYSGHLNTEAFF
TRBD1,TRBV4-3,-,TRBJ1-6,TGCGCCAGCAGCCAAGGGGACAGGGCGACCTATAATTCACCCCTCCACTTT,CASSQGDRATYNSPLHF
-,TRBV6-5,-,TRBJ1-1,TGTGCCAGCAGCCCGACATACCGTAACACTGAAGCTTTCTTT,CASSPTYRNTEAFF
-,TRBV6-7,few,TRBJ1-6,TGTGCCAGCAAACACCGTAATTCACCCCTCCACTTT,CASKHRNSPLHF
-,TRBV7-6,-,TRBJ2-5,TGTGCCAGCAGCTTAGGAGTCGGGACACAGTGGGGCCAGGAGACCCAGTACTTC,CASSLGVGTQWGQETQYF
TRBD1,TRBV5-1,-,TRBJ1-3,TGCGCCAGCAGCTTGAGGGACAGGTCGGGGACCATATATTTT,CASSLRDRSGTIYF
-,TRBV6-2/TRBV6-3,-,TRBJ2-1,TGTGCCAGCAGTTACCGGGGCTACAATGAGCAGTTCTTC,CASSYRGYNEQFF
-,TRBV28,few,TRBJ1-3,TGTGCCAGCAGTTTGCCCCTGACAGGACACTCTGGAAACACCATATATTTT,CASSLPLTGHSGNTIYF
-,TRBV11-2,-,TRBJ2-1,TGTGCCAGCAGCTTAGACAGGTCGCGGGCCCAATGGGAGCAGTTCTTC,CASSLDRSRAQWEQFF
-,TRBV19,-,TRBJ2-3,TGTGCCAGTAGGGCGGGACCCCCCGACACAGATACGCAGTATTTT,CASRAGPPDTDTQYF
-,TRBV14,-,TRBJ2-1,TGTGCCAGCAGCCGCCCGGGACTTACAACCTACAATGAGCAGTTCTTC,CASSRPGLTTYNEQFF
-,TRBV3-1/TRBV3-2,-,TRBJ2-3,TGTGCCAGCAGTCCAATTCCAGGGAGCACAGATACGCAGTATTTT,CASSPIPGSTDTQYF
TRBD1,TRBV27,-,TRBJ2-2,TGTGCCAGCAGTCTCCGTCCCGGGACAGGGATCGGGGAGCTGTTTTTT,CASSLRPGTGIGELFF
TRBD2,TRBV27,-,TRBJ2-2,TGTGCCAGCAGTCGGATTCTAGCGGGAGGGGTCCCCGGGGAGCTGTTTTTT,CASSRILAGGVPGELFF
-,TRBV11-2,-,TRBJ2-1,TGTGCCAGCAGCTTAGAAAGGAGCGTTGTGTTTGGTGAGCAGTTCTTC,CASSLERSVVFGEQFF
-,TRBV6-5,-,TRBJ2-2,TGTGCCAGCAGTACAACAGGGTTAGGGGAGCTGTTTTTT,CASSTTGLGELFF
-,TRBV7-2,-,TRBJ1-1,TGTGCCAGCAGCTTGTACAGCCTGAACACTGAAGCTTTCTTT,CASSLYSLNTEAFF
-,TRBV7-6,-,TRBJ2-2,TGTGCCAGCAGCCCCTGGGGGGGGCTGCCCGGGGAGCTGTTTTTT,CASSPWGGLPGELFF
-,TRBV7-2,-,TRBJ1-6,TGTGCCAGCAGCTTAGATCAGGTTTCACCCCTCCACTTT,CASSLDQVSPLHF
-,TRBV18,-,TRBJ2-4,TGTGCCAGCTCACCACGAGGGAACATTCAGTACTTC,CASSPRGNIQYF
-,TRBV19,-,TRBJ1-6,TGTGCCAGTATGGGAGCAGCGACCAATTCACCCCTCCACTTT,CASMGAATNSPLHF
-,TRBV27,once,TRBJ2-2,TGTGCCAGCAGTTTATTAGACACCGGGGAGCTGTTTTTT,CASSLLDTGELFF
-,TRBV2,-,TRBJ2-3,TGTGCCAGCGGGGGCCCCACAGATACGCAGTATTTT,CASGGPTDTQYF
TRBD2,TRBV7-2,-,TRBJ2-7,TGTGCCAGCAGCTCCCGTGCGGGAGACACCTACGAGCAGTACTTC,CASSSRAGDTYEQYF
TRBD2,TRBV5-1,-,TRBJ2-5,TGCGCCAGCAGCTTGATTGGTGCTAGCGGGGATTTTAGAGAGACCCAGTACTTC,CASSLIGASGDFRETQYF
-,TRBV6-5,-,TRBJ2-1,TGTGCCAGCAGTCGCATTAGCGGAATCAACAATGAGCAGTTCTTC,CASSRISGINNEQFF
-,TRBV5-1,-,TRBJ2-2,TGCGCCAGCAGCCTGGGACTTTACCCTGAAGCGAACACCGGGGAGCTGTTTTTT,CASSLGLYPEANTGELFF
-,TRBV18,-,TRBJ1-4,TGTGCCAGCTCACCATACATCCAGGGTGGGTCAAATGAAAAACTGTTTTTT,CASSPYIQGGSNEKLFF
-,TRBV30,-,TRBJ2-7,TGTGCCTGGAGTGTACCCCGACAGGCCTCTGAGCAGTACTTC,CAWSVPRQASEQYF
TRBD1,TRBV3-1/TRBV3-2,few,TRBJ2-7,TGTGCCAGCAGCCAAGGACAGGGCCTCCGTTACGAGCAGTACTTC,CASSQGQGLRYEQYF
-,TRBV19,-,TRBJ2-7,TGTGCCAGTAGTATAGTCGCTCAGGGGCCGATCTCCTACGAGCAGTACTTC,CASSIVAQGPISYEQYF
-,TRBV6-2/TRBV6-3,-,TRBJ2-1,TGTGCCAGCAGTTCTATAGTTGGGGCCGTTCCAGGGAATGAGCAGTTCTTC,CASSSIVGAVPGNEQFF
TRBD1,TRBV12-3/TRBV12-4,-,TRBJ1-5,TGTGCCAGCAGGGCTACAGGGGATCAGCCCCAGCATTTT,CASRATGDQPQHF
TRBD2,TRBV7-9,-,TRBJ2-5,TGTGCCGGGACCCAAGCGGGAGTAGAGACCCAGTACTTC,CAGTQAGVETQYF
-,TRBV7-2,few,TRBJ1-3,TGTGCCAGCAGCCCTGGAGGAACCTCATTTGGAAACACCATATATTTT,CASSPGGTSFGNTIYF
-,TRBV6-5,-,TRBJ2-7,TGTGCCACCCGTGTCCGGCAGACATACGAGCAGTACTTC,CATRVRQTYEQYF
TRBD1,TRBV9,-,TRBJ2-5,TGTGCCAGCAGCGTAGAAGGGGGCGCTGAGAAGACCCAGTACTTC,CASSVEGGAEKTQYF
-,TRBV2,-,TRBJ2-5,TGTGCCAGCTATACCCCGGGTTTGGAGACCCAGTACTTC,CASYTPGLETQYF
TRBD2,TRBV7-9,-,TRBJ2-1,TGTGCCAGCAGCCCCGGGACTAGCGGGGCCTACAATGAGCAGTTCTTC,CASSPGTSGAYNEQFF
-,TRBV7-2,few,TRBJ1-6,TGTGCCAGCAGCTTAAGGTTTGGACAGAACAATTCACCCCTCCACTTT,CASSLRFGQNNSPLHF
-,TRBV9,many,TRBJ2-7,TGTGCCAGCAGCCCCCACGACTCATCCTACGAGCAGTACTTC,CASSPHDSSYEQYF